This T cell receptor (beta chain) was profiled in a study of blood T cells in healthy people across ages (dated by TCRdb to 2013 to 2016). Concerning the study at large: In model experiments, roughly one uniquely barcoded TCR beta cDNA molecule per two T cells was captured by template switching. The study measured age-related changes in TCR beta repertoire diversity using deep sequencing normalized with unique cDNA molecular identifiers. Donors were grouped into four age groups: young (average about 15 years), middle-aged (under 40), aged (roughly 62) and long-lived (just over 80). Donors of different ages were randomly distributed across sequencing lanes to avoid experimental bias. Two additional independent replicas of 1 million unique cDNA reads from the same blood draw were analyzed for two donors (one aged 18 to 30 and one aged 80 or older). Summary of the overall study and its limitations: As age increased, observed TCR beta diversity per million T cells dropped in a roughly linear way, and a significant reduction was already evident by age 40. A strong correlation was found between observed TCR beta diversity and the percentage of naive T cells measured by flow cytometry. Because the CMV infection status of the donors was unknown, age-related changes in expanded clonotypes may potentially have been confounded. Compared with the aged group, the long-lived group had more naive CD4+ T cells, fewer expanded clones and increased TCR diversity, a pattern suggesting age selection. Conclusive comparison of naive and antigen-experienced compartments was prevented by the profiling of bulk unsorted PBMCs. Estimates of total diversity based on one million sequenced T cells were regarded as lower bounds and as underestimates.

The CDR3, from cysteine to phenylalanine, totals 17 residues. Solely the CDR3 DNA is kept, with 51 bases framed from the first base. The germline V gene (reference sequence) yields SEHNR for CDR1 and FQNEAQ for CDR2. Unmatched junction bases come to 8, with V trimmed by 1 base and J by 3 bases. The sample holds a few counts of this clonotype. The specificity of this receptor is unknown. Base-call qualities are not available, and no considerably larger clone is one nucleotide away. The roughly 38 donors, aged 6 to 90 years, were systemically healthy Caucasian individuals from Russia. Each donor gave 8 to 10 milliliters of peripheral blood, collected into EDTA-treated Vacutainer tubes. Ficoll-Paque density-gradient centrifugation was used to isolate PBMCs, with at least 7 million per sample. Total RNA was extracted from PBMCs with Trizol reagent, with at least 6 micrograms obtained per sample. For every donor, an aliquot of PBMCs went through flow cytometry to measure the percentages of naive CD45RAhigh/CD27high T cells.

Receptor amplification or capture employed 5' RACE. The sequencer listed for this sample is Illumina HiSeq 2500. A second PCR of about 6 to 11 cycles was performed with a sample-barcoded 5' primer and a J-beta primer mix. A unique molecular identifier was introduced onto each TCR beta cDNA molecule by a template-switch 5' adaptor carrying 12 random nucleotides. Each sample yielded at least 3 million CDR3-containing paired-end reads. The Mint cDNA synthesis kit, primed by a TRBC-specific oligonucleotide, was used to synthesize first-strand cDNA from all RNA. After uracil-DNA glycosylase treatment, a first 18-cycle PCR used universal primers M1SS and BC2_uni_R on all cDNA. The study's own analysis went as follows. For normalization, 1 million high-quality reads were randomly selected from each sample, with every read carrying a distinct molecular identifier. Instead of being binned into consensus sequences, reads with shared molecular identifiers were discarded. MiTCR, run with a Q25 quality threshold and the strictest error-elimination algorithm, handled CDR3 identification, clonotype clustering and error correction. A nonparametric unseen species model with Euler transformation was used to estimate lower-bound total TCR beta diversity. In TCRdb, the public reads were trimmed at Q25 with fastp and aligned with MiXCR, with productive beta chains retained. One record per CDR3 amino acid sequence lists the most common genes and DNA. The V and J calls shown here were made by TCRdb, not taken from the authors' results. Within this sample are under 750,000 distinct CDR3 sequences, with around half of them counted one time only. The ten top clones hold roughly 24% of the sample.

The chain is made from TRBV7-9 and TRBJ1-4; 7 middle bases align to TRBD1. The sequence was collected from a man older than 75 in good health. Specimen: blood. The DNA sequence is TGTGCCAGCAGCTTAGGACAGGGACAAGCGGCTAATGAAAAACTGTTTTTT. Its translation is CASSLGQGQAANEKLFF. Outside the CDR3, residues come from the reference TRBV7-9 and TRBJ1-4 proteins, so the full variable domain is: DTGVSQNPRHKITKRGQNVTFRCDPISEHNRLYWYRQTLGQGPEFLTYFQNEAQLEKSRLLSDRFSAERPKGSFSTLEIQRTEQGDSAMYLCASSLGQGQAANEKLFFGSGTQLSVL.